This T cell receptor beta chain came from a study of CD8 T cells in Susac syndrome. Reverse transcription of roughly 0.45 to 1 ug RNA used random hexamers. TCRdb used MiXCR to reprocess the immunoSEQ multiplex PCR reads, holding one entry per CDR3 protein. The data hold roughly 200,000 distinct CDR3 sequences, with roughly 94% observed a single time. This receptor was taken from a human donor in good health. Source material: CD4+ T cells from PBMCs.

The CDR3 loop reads CASSSTLGNQPQHF. The CDR3 DNA is TGTGCCAGCAGCTCAACCCTGGGAAATCAGCCCCAGCATTTT. This rearrangement joins TRBV6-2 or TRBV6-3 to TRBJ1-5, with D uncertain. Germline loops: CDR1 MNHEY, CDR2 SVGEGT. The CDR3 contains 14 residues. V was trimmed by 6 bases and J by 4 bases, leaving 13 bases between them.